This section outlines one TCR beta chain sequence together with its context. This entry is derived from a study of blood T cell repertoires in COVID-19. About the study: Researchers got acute and convalescent COVID-19 samples from the United States, Italy and Spain.

Only in-frame clones appear in the TCRdb table, and some are missing; sequencing was by immunoSEQ multiplex PCR. The sample yields about 320,000 clones, 80% to 90% seen once. Germline CDR1 and CDR2: KGHSH and LQKENI. J lost 4 bases, V lost 3 bases, and 4 bases had no gene match. The CDR3 is 17 amino acids. The sequenced sample consisted of PBMCs or T cells enriched from blood (not recorded which). J is TRBJ2-6 and V is TRBV18; TRBD1 aligns across 12 bases. The clonotype was recovered from a woman in her late teens or twenties who had recovered from COVID-19. Written as DNA, the CDR3 is TGTGCCAGCTCACCGGGACAGGGGGCTTCCGGGGCCAACGTCCTGACTTTC. Translated, it gives CASSPGQGASGANVLTF.